The 15 T cell receptor beta chains listed next were all sequenced from one sample in a study of identical twins. From the 5' RACE reads, TCRdb called clonotypes with MiXCR, one entry per CDR3 protein. The top ten clones hold approximately 4.3% of a sample with over 600,000 distinct CDR3 sequences, about 20% of them seen once. In addition, the sample was reused for a study of T cells expressing NK-cell markers.

The sequencing input was PBMCs. The receptor set was obtained from a woman aged 18-35 years in good health.

At least ten counts were recorded for this clonotype. The chain recombines TRBV6-5 with TRBJ1-1; a possible D gene is TRBD1 (5 bases). CDR3 size: 14 residues. Trimming removed 2 bases at V and 0 bases at J, with 7 bases between. Germline-derived CDR1 and CDR2 are MNHEY and SVGAGI. The CDR3 is CASSYQGLNTEAFF. CDR3 sequence (DNA): TGTGCCAGCAGTTACCAGGGACTGAACACTGAAGCTTTCTTT.

This clonotype was counted many times. CDR3 nucleotide sequence: TGTGCCAGCAGCCAAGAACGGGACATGCGCGGCTACACCTTC. Translation: CASSQERDMRGYTF. The chain is built from TRBV4-2 and TRBJ1-2; maybe TRBD1 (6 bases). With 0 bases removed from V and 8 bases from J, the gap between germline ends came to 13 bases. The CDR3 has 14 residues. Germline CDR1 is LGHNA and CDR2 is YNFKEQ.

The sample holds many counts of this clonotype. The chain employs TRBV12-3 or TRBV12-4 and TRBJ2-2; D ambiguous. V dropped 3 bases and J dropped 7 bases, with 6 bases sitting between them. The CDR3 contains 12 residues. In DNA form, the CDR3 reads TGTGCCAGCAGTTTGGTGTTCGGGGAGCTGTTTTTT. Protein: CASSLVFGELFF.

The chain carries TRBV29-1 and TRBJ2-5, with 7 bases aligning to TRBD2. The CDR3 sequence is 13 residues long. Germline CDR1 and CDR2: SQVTM and ANQGSEA. Trimming at V came to 7 bases and at J to 6 bases, leaving 11 bases not matched to a gene. The CDR3: CSGFPGGGKTQYF. The CDR3 coding sequence is TGCAGCGGATTCCCGGGGGGAGGAAAGACCCAGTACTTC.

The sample holds a few counts of this clonotype. The V gene is TRBV20-1, the J gene TRBJ2-1; D possibly matches TRBD1 or TRBD2 (5 bases each). The V end lost 4 bases, the J end lost 9 bases, and 13 bases lay between the germline ends. There are 12 residues in the CDR3. Germline V CDR1 and CDR2: DFQATT, SNEGSKA (reference sequence). The CDR3 nucleotides read TGCAGTGCTATGACCAGTGGGGGTGAGCAGTTCTTC. Translating gives CSAMTSGGEQFF.

This clonotype was detected only a few times. This chain uses TRBV30 with TRBJ2-1; D uncertain. Germline lookup yields CDR1 GTSNPN and CDR2 SVGIG (reference sequence). The V gene lost 4 bases and the J gene lost 4 bases, with 8 bases spanning the gap. CDR3 length equals 12 residues. Here the CDR3 DNA reads TGTGCCTGGACTCCTACGTACAATGAGCAGTTCTTC. As protein: CAWTPTYNEQFF. Looking up the rest from reference TRBV30 and TRBJ2-1 gives the full variable domain: SQTIHQWPATLVQPVGSPLSLECTVEGTSNPNLYWYRQAAGRGLQLLFYSVGIGQISSEVPQNLSASRPQDRQFILSSKKLLLSDSGFYLCAWTPTYNEQFFGPGTRLTVL.

This clonotype was seen more than once but under ten times. The chain has TRBV27 and TRBJ2-7; D is unclear. Germline V gene data show CDR1 as MNHEY and CDR2 as SMNVEV (reference sequence). The CDR3 loop spans 15 amino acids. Trimming removed 2 bases from V and 0 bases from J, with 11 bases in between. The DNA of the CDR3 is TGTGCCAGCAGTTTAGTATCCAAATCCTCCTACGAGCAGTACTTC. Translated, it gives CASSLVSKSSYEQYF.

V is TRBV6-5 and J is TRBJ2-7; 9 nucleotides agree with TRBD2. The CDR3 runs to 15 residues. Germline lookup yields CDR1 MNHEY and CDR2 SVGAGI. V lost 4 bases, J lost 7 bases, and 11 bases stayed unmatched. As DNA, the CDR3 is TGTGCCAGCAGTTGGACTAGCGCAGTCGGTATGGAGCAGTACTTC. It yields the protein CASSWTSAVGMEQYF.

The chain employs TRBV11-2 and TRBJ2-3; D remains ambiguous. The CDR3 sequence is 11 residues long. V lost 7 bases, J lost 6 bases, and 8 bases lay in between. Germline values: CDR1 SGHAT, CDR2 FQNNGV. CDR3 sequence: CASTQMDTQYF. The CDR3 DNA sequence: TGTGCCAGCACCCAGATGGATACGCAGTATTTT. Full variable domain (missing parts from reference TRBV11-2 and TRBJ2-3): EAGVAQSPRYKIIEKRQSVAFWCNPISGHATLYWYQQILGQGPKLLIQFQNNGVVDDSQLPKDRFSAERLKGVDSTLKIQPAKLEDSAVYLCASTQMDTQYFGPGTRLTVL.

This chain uses TRBV2 with TRBJ2-7, with D possibly being TRBD1 (6 bases). The CDR3 contains 16 residues. Germline CDR1 and CDR2: SNHLY and FYNNEI. Trimming pared 7 bases from V and 0 bases from J, leaving 19 bases between. CDR3 bases: TGTGCCAGCAATAGGGAAGAGGGGGTTAGCTCCTACGAGCAGTACTTC. As protein: CASNREEGVSSYEQYF. The full variable domain, with the rest looked up from reference TRBV2 and TRBJ2-7, is EPEVTQTPSHQVTQMGQEVILRCVPISNHLYFYWYRQILGQKVEFLVSFYNNEISEKSEIFDDQFSVERPDGSNFTLKIRSTKLEDSAMYFCASNREEGVSSYEQYFGPGTRLTVT.

This clonotype was seen a handful of times. The chain recombines TRBV6-2 or TRBV6-3 with TRBJ2-1; D is unclear. Deletions cut 7 bases from V and 6 bases from J, with 16 bases between. Germline CDR1 reads MNHEY; CDR2 reads SVGEGT. The CDR3 is 14 amino acids. CDR3 region: CASTTGSLPNEQFF. The DNA for the CDR3 is TGTGCCAGCACCACCGGTTCCCTTCCCAATGAGCAGTTCTTC.

This clonotype occurred many times. The genes are TRBV11-3 and TRBJ2-2; D unclear. The CDR3 is 17 residues long. Germline CDR1 reads SGHNT; CDR2 reads YENEEA. The ends were cut back, 0 bases at V and 2 bases at J, with 13 bases in the middle. The CDR3 bases are TGTGCCAGCAGCTTAGAAGGATTTGCCTTAAACACCGGGGAGCTGTTTTTT. It encodes CASSLEGFALNTGELFF.

This clonotype was observed a few times. V gene TRBV20-1 combines with J gene TRBJ2-7; no reliable D call. CDR3 size: 14 residues. CDR1 is DFQATT, CDR2 SNEGSKA, per germline (reference sequence). The germline V and J ends were trimmed by 3 bases and 5 bases, with 17 bases remaining between them. Written as DNA, the CDR3 is TGCAGTGCTAGTGGCGGCCGAATGGGCCACGAGCAGTACTTC. The encoded protein is CSASGGRMGHEQYF.

This clonotype was observed many times. The chain recombines TRBV6-1 with TRBJ1-1; tentative D call: TRBD1 (5 bases). Germline V lookup: CDR1 MNHNS, CDR2 SASEGT. The CDR3 is 14 residues long. V was cut by 6 bases and J by 1 base, with 12 bases left in between. As DNA, the CDR3 is TGTGCCAGCAGATTTTCAGGGACGAACACTGAAGCTTTCTTT. It codes for CASRFSGTNTEAFF.

This clonotype was detected only a few times. The chain couples TRBV12-3 or TRBV12-4 to TRBJ2-1, with TRBD2 matching over 16 bases. This CDR3 has 17 residues. V lost 6 bases to trimming and J lost 4 bases; unmatched junction nucleotides: 6. CDR3 region: CASSAGTSGRGYNEQFF. Here the CDR3 DNA reads TGTGCCAGCAGCGCTGGGACTAGCGGGAGGGGTTACAATGAGCAGTTCTTC.